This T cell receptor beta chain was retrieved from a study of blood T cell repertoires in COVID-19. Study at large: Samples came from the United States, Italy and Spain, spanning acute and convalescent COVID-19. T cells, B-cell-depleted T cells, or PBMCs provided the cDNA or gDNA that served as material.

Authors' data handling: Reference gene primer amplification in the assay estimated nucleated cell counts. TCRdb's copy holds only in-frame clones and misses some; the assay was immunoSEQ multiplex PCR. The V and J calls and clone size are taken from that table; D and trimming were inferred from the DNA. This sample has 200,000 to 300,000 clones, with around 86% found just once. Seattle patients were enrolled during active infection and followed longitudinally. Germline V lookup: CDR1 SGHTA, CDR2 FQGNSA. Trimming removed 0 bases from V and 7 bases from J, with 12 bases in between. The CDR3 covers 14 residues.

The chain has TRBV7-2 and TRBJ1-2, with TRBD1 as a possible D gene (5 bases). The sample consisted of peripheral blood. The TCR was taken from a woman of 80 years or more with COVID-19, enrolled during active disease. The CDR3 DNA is TGTGCCAGCAGCTTAGCCCTGGCAGGGTTTGGCTACACCTTC. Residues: CASSLALAGFGYTF.